This TCR beta chain was recorded in a study of cytomegalovirus exposure and HLA in healthy donors. Whole-study context: Early released data had around 88 million unique TCRs, all coming from HLA-typed donors.

Amplification used 60 Vbeta primers and 13 Jbeta primers. Profiled with immunoSEQ multiplex PCR; TCRdb holds only in-frame clones, not every one. The sample features roughly 30,000 clones, with approximately 3.6% in its top ten. Germline V gene sequence: CDR1 MDHEN, CDR2 SYDVKM. The CDR3 contains 12 residues. V lost 5 bases, J lost 10 bases, and 5 bases stayed unmatched. Sequencing was performed on PBMCs. This receptor was taken from a woman aged 35 to 49 in good health and CMV-seropositive. The rearrangement joins TRBV28 to TRBJ2-5, with 9 bases lining up with TRBD1. CDR3 sequence: CASSGTGKSQYF. CDR3 DNA: TGTGCCAGCAGTGGGACAGGGAAGAGCCAGTACTTC.